The clone carrying this T cell receptor beta chain was seen a few times. Its antigen is as yet unknown. The data were taken from a study of early T cells in non-severe SARS-CoV-2 infection. Study-wide background: Sequencing was performed on bulk RNA from unsorted whole blood, leaving chains unpaired.

Study results and limitations: Sequences matched to VDJdb favored anti-spike CD8 responses, while private and CD4 specificities were missed.

Unmatched junction bases numbered 6, after V lost 5 bases and J lost 4 bases. CDR1 is ENHRY and CDR2 is SYGVKD in the germline V gene. The length of the CDR3 is 14 residues. Individual cDNA molecules received unique molecular identifiers during library preparation. TCRdb re-called the 5' RACE reads with MiXCR, one entry per CDR3 protein. The repertoire holds fewer than 60,000 distinct CDR3 sequences, with approximately 12% as singletons. J is TRBJ1-1 and V is TRBV10-3; TRBD1 matches at 8 bases. Material: whole blood. The source is an adult who was a healthcare worker with PCR-confirmed SARS-CoV-2 infection or an uninfected control (not recorded which). DNA for the CDR3: TGTGCCATCAGTAAAAAAACAGGGGGCACTGAAGCTTTCTTT. Translated, it gives CAISKKTGGTEAFF.